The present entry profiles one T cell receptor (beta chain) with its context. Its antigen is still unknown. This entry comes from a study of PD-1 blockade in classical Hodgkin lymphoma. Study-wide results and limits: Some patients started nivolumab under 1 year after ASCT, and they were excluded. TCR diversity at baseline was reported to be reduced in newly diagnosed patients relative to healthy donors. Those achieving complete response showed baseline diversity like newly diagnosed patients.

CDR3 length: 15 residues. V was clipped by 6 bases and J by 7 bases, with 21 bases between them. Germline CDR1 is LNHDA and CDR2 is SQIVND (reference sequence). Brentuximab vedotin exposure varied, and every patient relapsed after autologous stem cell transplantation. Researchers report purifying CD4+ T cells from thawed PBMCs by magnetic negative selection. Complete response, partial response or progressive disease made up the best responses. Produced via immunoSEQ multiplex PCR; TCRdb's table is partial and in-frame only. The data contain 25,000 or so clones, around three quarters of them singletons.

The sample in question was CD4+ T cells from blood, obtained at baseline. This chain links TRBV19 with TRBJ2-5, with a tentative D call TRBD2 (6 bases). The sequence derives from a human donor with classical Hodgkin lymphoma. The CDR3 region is CASSTLVAGTGTQYF. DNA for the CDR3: TGTGCCAGTAGCACCCTCGTGGCGGGGACGGGGACCCAGTACTTC.